This passage covers 22 T cell receptor beta chains from one sample sequenced in a study of T-cell memory formation after mild COVID-19 (dated by TCRdb to 2020 to 2023). The library was obtained by 5' RACE. Sequenced on an Illumina NovaSeq 6000. The raw public data were reprocessed by TCRdb itself: fastp quality trimming at Q25, MiXCR clonotype calling, in-frame beta chains only. Rows are combined by CDR3 protein, so each entry shows the most common genes and DNA. The sample data list approximately 54,000 distinct CDR3 sequences, and roughly 12% of these were observed just once. The ten most abundant clones make up around 25% of the sample. The sample was PBMCs or a T cell subset sorted from them (not recorded which). These receptors were taken from a man younger than 30 who had mild COVID-19 (a few samples of this study predate the infection). The sample titles of this study are shuffled in the database, so cell type and time point are left out; the donor was told from shared clones.

This clonotype was detected a few times. CDR3 amino acids: CASSQDGGFNEQFF. The CDR3 DNA follows: TGCGCCAGCAGCCAAGATGGGGGGTTCAATGAGCAGTTCTTC. This chain uses TRBV4-3 with TRBJ2-1; D possibly corresponds to TRBD2 (6 bases). V lost 0 bases and J 6 bases, leaving 9 bases between the germline ends. The CDR3 covers 14 residues. CDR1 and CDR2 (germline): LGHNA, YSLEER.

Here the CDR3 DNA reads TGTGCCAGCAGTGGGACAGTCTCTGGGGCCAACGTCCTGACTTTC. The encoded protein is CASSGTVSGANVLTF. The V and J genes are TRBV28 and TRBJ2-6, with 7 bases fitting TRBD1. This CDR3 is built from 15 residues. Germline CDR1 is MDHEN and CDR2 is SYDVKM. The V and J ends lost 5 bases and 0 bases, in that order; junction bases with no gene match: 1.

This clonotype has ten or more counts. The chain has TRBV5-1 and TRBJ1-6; a possible D gene is TRBD1 (6 bases). The CDR3 covers 18 residues. V dropped 0 bases and J dropped 5 bases, with 18 bases sitting between them. Germline V CDR1 and CDR2: SGHRS, YFSETQ. CDR3 nucleotide sequence: TGCGCCAGCAGCTTGGCCAGTTCAGGAGGGGGAGATAATTCACCCCTCCACTTT. Encoded protein: CASSLASSGGGDNSPLHF.

This clonotype occurred many times. The genes are TRBV7-2 and TRBJ2-1; 12 bases are shared with TRBD2. CDR3 length: 15 amino acids. Per the germline V gene, CDR1 is SGHTA and CDR2 is FQGNSA. With V trimmed by 4 bases and J by 6 bases, 4 bases remained unmatched. As DNA, the CDR3 is TGTGCCAGCAGCTGGACTAGCGGGGTGTCCAATGAGCAGTTCTTC. Its protein is CASSWTSGVSNEQFF.

The gene calls are TRBV12-3 or TRBV12-4 and TRBJ1-4; D is undetermined. V shed 3 bases and J shed 0 bases, with 8 bases lying between them. The CDR3 has 15 residues. The CDR3 nucleotides read TGTGCCAGCAGTTTCTACGGTGCAACTAATGAAAAACTGTTTTTT. This translates into CASSFYGATNEKLFF.

This clonotype was seen only a few times. The CDR3 DNA reads TGCGCCAGCAGCCAAGAGGACAGGGCCTACAATGAGCAGTTCTTC. Its translation is CASSQEDRAYNEQFF. The J gene is TRBJ2-1, the V gene TRBV4-1; TRBD1 agrees at 8 bases. The trim removed 0 bases at V and 2 bases at J, leaving 0 bases unmatched. The CDR3 sequence is 15 residues long. Germline V lookup: CDR1 MGHRA, CDR2 YSYEKL.

This clonotype was detected only a few times. The chain uses TRBV12-3 or TRBV12-4 and TRBJ1-4, with D unclear. The CDR3 is 15 amino acids. Trimming shortened V by 6 bases and J by 7 bases, and 18 bases separated the two germline ends. DNA for the CDR3: TGTGCCAGCAGCCAAGCCGCCGCTCTGGTTGAAAAACTGTTTTTT. This translates into CASSQAAALVEKLFF.

DNA for the CDR3: TGCGCCAGCGGCCCGGGCCTCGCTGGGGAGTTCTTC. Residues: CASGPGLAGEFF. The V call is TRBV5-1, the J call TRBJ2-1; D is uncertain. CDR3 length: 12 residues. Trimming shortened V by 7 bases and J by 14 bases, and 19 bases separated the two germline ends. Germline CDR1 reads SGHRS; CDR2 reads YFSETQ.

The chain has TRBV24-1 and TRBJ1-2; no clear D. Germline V gene sequence: CDR1 KGHDR, CDR2 SFDVKD. This CDR3 has 11 amino acids. Trimming took off 5 bases at V and 5 bases at J, with 5 bases between the two ends. The CDR3 DNA is TGTGCCACCAGTGGGGGTTATGGCTACACCTTC. Encoded protein: CATSGGYGYTF.

The chain joins TRBV15 to TRBJ2-1; 8 nucleotides line up with TRBD2. V shed 3 bases, J shed 6 bases, and the junction held 7 bases outside the gene matches. The germline gives CDR1 LNHNV, CDR2 YYDKDF (reference sequence). This CDR3 has 15 amino acids. This CDR3 reads CATSRGLGEGNEQFF. CDR3 DNA: TGTGCCACCAGCAGGGGACTAGGGGAGGGCAATGAGCAGTTCTTC. The full variable domain, rest sourced from reference TRBV15 and TRBJ2-1, is DAMVIQNPRYQVTQFGKPVTLSCSQTLNHNVMYWYQQKSSQAPKLLFHYYDKDFNNEADTPDNFQSRRPNTSFCFLDIRSPGLGDTAMYLCATSRGLGEGNEQFFGPGTRLTVL.

The chain recombines TRBV15 with TRBJ2-2, with 9 nucleotides matching TRBD1. Trimming removed 3 bases from V and 4 bases from J; junction bases left unmatched: 6. The germline V gene has CDR1 LNHNV and CDR2 YYDKDF (reference sequence). This CDR3 comprises 16 residues. CDR3 bases: TGTGCCACCAGCAGGGTGGTGACAGGGGGCACCGGGGAGCTGTTTTTT. Its translation is CATSRVVTGGTGELFF.

This clonotype has a count of ten or more. CDR3 sequence (DNA): TGTGCCACCAGTGACTCCAGAAAACCCCCCGGGGAGCTGTTTTTT. Translating gives CATSDSRKPPGELFF. The rearrangement links TRBV24-1 to TRBJ2-2; unclear D gene. Per the germline V gene, CDR1 is KGHDR and CDR2 is SFDVKD. Trimming cost V 4 bases and J 6 bases, with 14 bases left between them. This CDR3 spans 15 amino acids.

As concerns this clonotype: This clone may be a read error of a much larger clone one base away. The chain combines TRBV9 with TRBJ2-5; 7 bases are a match to TRBD2. The CDR3 spans 16 residues. Germline V lookup: CDR1 SGDLS, CDR2 YYNGEE. After removal of 0 bases from V and 1 base from J, the junction contained 6 bases not matched to a gene. The CDR3 here is CASSVGRGECQETQYF. As DNA, the CDR3 is TGTGCCAGCAGCGTAGGACGGGGGGAGTGCCAAGAGACCCAGTACTTC.

The chain is built from TRBV29-1 and TRBJ2-5, with TRBD1 identical over 7 bases. CDR3 length: 16 residues. The J segment lost 5 bases and the V segment lost 7 bases, leaving 19 bases of the junction unmatched. The germline V gene has CDR1 SQVTM and CDR2 ANQGSEA. CDR3 sequence reads: CSGLAPRQGVSETQYF. The CDR3 DNA reads TGCAGCGGTTTAGCCCCGAGACAGGGTGTTTCGGAGACCCAGTACTTC.

The chain is built from TRBV29-1 and TRBJ2-1, with 8 bases fitting TRBD2. Unmatched junction bases numbered 4, after V lost 6 bases and J lost 6 bases. The CDR3 has 12 residues. Germline assignment: CDR1 SQVTM and CDR2 ANQGSEA. The CDR3 here is CSVSRGGNEQFF. As DNA, the CDR3 is TGCAGCGTATCCCGGGGGGGCAATGAGCAGTTCTTC.

This clonotype was detected many times. The chain employs TRBV7-8 and TRBJ2-7, with 8 bases identical to TRBD1. Trimming cost V 4 bases and J 5 bases; bases outside gene matches: 4. Germline values: CDR1 SGHVS, CDR2 FQNEAQ. CDR3 length: 13 amino acids. DNA for the CDR3: TGTGCCAGCAGCTGGACAGGGAGGAACGAGCAGTACTTC. As protein: CASSWTGRNEQYF.

The chain joins TRBV6-5 to TRBJ2-5; 8 bases match TRBD2. Trimming at V came to 4 bases and at J to 5 bases, leaving 6 bases not matched to a gene. The germline V gene has CDR1 MNHEY and CDR2 SVGAGI. The CDR3 covers 14 residues. This chain's CDR3 is CASSSPREGETQYF. DNA of the CDR3: TGTGCCAGCAGTTCCCCCCGGGAGGGCGAGACCCAGTACTTC.

This clonotype was seen a few times. The rearrangement joins TRBV3-1 to TRBJ1-2, with D uncertain. CDR1 and CDR2 from the germline V gene are LGHDT and YNNKEL (reference sequence). The V end lost 6 bases, the J end lost 4 bases, and 9 bases lay between the germline ends. The length of the CDR3 is 12 residues. The chain's CDR3 is CASSLGIYGYTF. CDR3 sequence (DNA): TGTGCCAGCAGTCTGGGGATCTATGGCTACACCTTC.

The CDR3 is CASSLGGTANTGELFF. The CDR3 bases are TGTGCCAGCAGCTTAGGGGGGACAGCCAACACCGGGGAGCTGTTTTTT. The chain uses TRBV11-3 and TRBJ2-2; TRBD1 matches at 7 bases. The germline CDR1 and CDR2 sequences are SGHNT and YENEEA. Trimming cost V 1 base and J 2 bases; bases outside gene matches: 4. The length of the CDR3 is 16 residues. The full variable domain, completed using reference TRBV11-3 and TRBJ2-2, is EAGVVQSPRYKIIEKKQPVAFWCNPISGHNTLYWYLQNLGQGPELLIRYENEEAVDDSQLPKDRFSAERLKGVDSTLKIQPAELGDSAVYLCASSLGGTANTGELFFGEGSRLTVL.

The sample holds a few counts of this clonotype. The V call is TRBV10-3, the J call TRBJ1-3, with D possibly being TRBD1 (5 bases). The V end lost 3 bases, the J end lost 0 bases, and 15 bases lay between the germline ends. The CDR3 has 17 amino acids. CDR1 and CDR2 from the germline V gene are ENHRY and SYGVKD. The CDR3 sequence: CAISDARGGNSGNTIYF. As DNA, the CDR3 is TGTGCCATCAGTGACGCTAGGGGAGGAAACTCTGGAAACACCATATATTTT.

The chain uses TRBV12-3 or TRBV12-4 and TRBJ2-7; D is unclear. CDR3 length equals 13 residues. Trimming shortened V by 6 bases and J by 0 bases, and 9 bases separated the two germline ends. CDR3 nucleotide sequence: TGTGCCAGCAGCACATGGGGCTCCTACGAGCAGTACGTC. Translating it yields CASSTWGSYEQYV.

This rearrangement joins TRBV3-1 to TRBJ2-5, with TRBD2 identical over 7 bases. Germline CDR1 and CDR2: LGHDT and YNNKEL (reference sequence). The CDR3 has 19 residues. J was trimmed by 0 bases and V by 4 bases; bases with no gene match: 17. The CDR3 nucleotides read TGTGCCAGCAGCCGCAGTCCTCAGACTAGCCGATATTACCAAGAGACCCAGTACTTC. It is translated as CASSRSPQTSRYYQETQYF.